The T cell receptor beta chain described here comes from a study of cytomegalovirus exposure and HLA in healthy donors. This clone was picked up a small number of times. PCR amplification relied on 60 Vbeta primers (plus 13 Jbeta primers). Profiled with immunoSEQ multiplex PCR; TCRdb holds only in-frame clones, not every one. The top ten clones hold 1.3% of a sample with 110,000 to 150,000 clones, 73% of them seen once. The sequence was obtained from a woman aged 40 to 50 in good health and CMV-seronegative. Sequenced material: PBMCs.

CDR3 DNA: TGTGCCAGCAGCGTAGATAGCAGGGGGACGTCGGGAAACACCATATATTTT. This translates into CASSVDSRGTSGNTIYF. The genes are TRBV9 and TRBJ1-3; 7 nucleotides line up with TRBD1. Per germline, CDR1 SGDLS and CDR2 YYNGEE. V shed 0 bases and J 4 bases; nucleotides not matched to a gene: 10. This CDR3 is built from 17 residues. The variable domain in full, with the rest retrieved from reference TRBV9 and TRBJ1-3, is DSGVTQTPKHLITATGQRVTLRCSPRSGDLSVYWYQQSLDQGLQFLIQYYNGEERAKGNILERFSAQQFPDLHSELNLSSLELGDSALYFCASSVDSRGTSGNTIYFGEGSWLTVV.